This entry lists 5 T cell receptor beta chains sequenced from one sample in a study of regulatory T cells in long-lasting Graves disease. iRepertoire HTBI primers and Arm-PCR of CDR3 regions built TCR beta libraries. MiXCR, run by TCRdb on the multiplex PCR reads, gives a single entry per CDR3 protein. The table lists about 620,000 distinct CDR3 sequences, approximately 15% of them singletons. Sample time point: newly diagnosed GD, antithyroid drugs for less than 3 months. Extracted PBMC RNA gave rise to the TCR library. This same sample was also part of a study on T cells in Graves' hyperthyroidism and ophthalmopathy.

This material consisted of peripheral blood mononuclear cells (PBMCs), taken at new diagnosis, from a patient treated with antithyroid drugs. The receptors derive from a woman in her twenties or thirties with Graves disease.

This clonotype was counted a few times. A much bigger clone sits one base away, suggesting this may be a read error. The V and J genes are TRBV28 and TRBJ2-3; D perhaps matches TRBD1 (5 bases). The better agreement between TRBJ2-1 and the DNA end casts doubt on the J call. The CDR3 totals 16 residues. Germline CDR1 is MDHEN and CDR2 is SYDVKM. This chain's CDR3 is CANSKGVDQLGNEQFF. For the CDR3, the DNA is TGTGCCAACAGTAAAGGGGTCGATCAACTCGGGAATGAGCAGTTCTTC.

This clonotype was recorded at least ten times. The gene calls are TRBV7-8 and TRBJ1-1; no clear D. From germline, CDR1 is SGHVS and CDR2 FQNEAQ. The CDR3 has 14 residues. V was pared by 4 bases and J by 1 base, with 10 bases between. The CDR3 bases are TGTGCCAGCAGCTCCTGGCGGGCGAACACTGAAGCTTTCTTT. This translates into CASSSWRANTEAFF. The full variable domain, rest sourced from reference TRBV7-8 and TRBJ1-1, is GAGVSQSPRYKVAKRGQDVALRCDPISGHVSLFWYQQALGQGPEFLTYFQNEAQLDKSGLPSDRFFAERPEGSVSTLKIQRTQQEDSAVYLCASSSWRANTEAFFGQGTRLTVV.

This clonotype was seen ten or more times. V is TRBV7-9 and J is TRBJ1-1; D unresolved. The V gene's germline CDR1 is SEHNR and CDR2 FQNEAQ (reference sequence). CDR3 length equals 12 residues. Trimming stripped 5 bases from V and 4 bases from J, with 8 bases between. The CDR3 DNA follows: TGTGCCAGCAGCCCCTTCTCCACTGAAGCTTTCTTT. Its protein product is CASSPFSTEAFF.

The chain carries TRBV28 and TRBJ2-7; TRBD2 aligns across 7 bases. With V trimmed by 3 bases and J by 3 bases, 5 bases remained unmatched. The CDR3 length is 14 residues. CDR1 and CDR2 from the germline V gene are MDHEN and SYDVKM. Here the CDR3 DNA reads TGTGCCAGCAGTTTTGCGGGAGTGCTCTACGAGCAGTACTTC. Its translation is CASSFAGVLYEQYF.

This clonotype was observed at least ten times. J is TRBJ2-1 and V is TRBV12-3 or TRBV12-4, with 15 bases matching TRBD2. Losses at the gene ends were 1 base for V and 6 bases for J; bases not matched to a gene: 13. CDR3 length equals 20 residues. The CDR3 protein is CASSLVLGLAGGPSSNEQFF. The CDR3, as DNA: TGTGCCAGCAGTTTAGTCCTAGGACTAGCGGGAGGGCCCTCTTCCAATGAGCAGTTCTTC.